Here is one TCR beta chain with its context. Its antigen is unidentified. The data derive from a study of blood T cells in healthy people across ages. Study-wide findings and caveats: Unsorted PBMCs blocked a conclusive comparison of naive and antigen-experienced cells.

Using a J-beta primer mix together with a sample-barcoded 5' primer, a second PCR was run for roughly 6 to 12 cycles. With 12 random nucleotides, a template-switch adaptor tagged each individual cDNA molecule. Each sample yielded at least 3 million CDR3-containing paired-end reads. TCRdb passed the 5' RACE reads through MiXCR, listing each CDR3 protein once. The profile shows around 580,000 distinct CDR3 sequences, around 50% of them singletons. The V and J ends lost 2 bases and 2 bases, in that order; junction bases with no gene match: 5. Germline V lookup: CDR1 ENHRY, CDR2 SYGVKD. The CDR3 length is 17 residues.

This TCR was sampled from a man older than 75 in good health. Sequencing was done on a sample of blood. The chain uses TRBV10-3 and TRBJ2-3; 12 positions agree with TRBD2. In nucleotides, the CDR3 is TGTGCCATCAGTGAGGGGACTAGCGGGCAACACACAGATACGCAGTATTTT. Its translation is CAISEGTSGQHTDTQYF.